The 10 T cell receptor beta chains below come from one sample, sequenced in a study of blood T cell repertoires in COVID-19. Assay: immunoSEQ multiplex PCR; the TCRdb copy retains only in-frame clones and omits some. The data show about 280,000 clones, 75% to 85% seen once. The sample was peripheral blood. The receptors come from a man in his forties or fifties with active or convalescent COVID-19.

The chain recombines TRBV30 with TRBJ1-5, with 8 bases that match TRBD1. Trimming cost V 3 bases and J 7 bases; bases outside gene matches: 8. This CDR3 comprises 14 residues. Germline V gives CDR1 GTSNPN, CDR2 SVGIG (reference sequence). In DNA form, the CDR3 reads TGTGCCTGGAGCTACGGGACAGGTGGCCAGCCCCAGCATTTT. Its protein is CAWSYGTGGQPQHF. The variable domain in full, completed from reference TRBV30 and TRBJ1-5, reads SQTIHQWPATLVQPVGSPLSLECTVEGTSNPNLYWYRQAAGRGLQLLFYSVGIGQISSEVPQNLSASRPQDRQFILSSKKLLLSDSGFYLCAWSYGTGGQPQHFGDGTRLSIL.

The chain carries TRBV28 and TRBJ1-5, with D unclear. The germline V and J ends were trimmed by 1 base and 5 bases, with 9 bases remaining between them. The CDR3 is 14 amino acids. Germline V gives CDR1 MDHEN, CDR2 SYDVKM. DNA of the CDR3: TGTGCCAGCAGTTTATACAGTAATTATCAGCCCCAGCATTTT. Translating gives CASSLYSNYQPQHF.

The chain joins TRBV28 to TRBJ1-6, with TRBD1 identical over 7 bases. The CDR3 totals 14 residues. J was trimmed by 6 bases and V by 2 bases; bases with no gene match: 1. From germline, CDR1 is MDHEN and CDR2 SYDVKM. CDR3 DNA: TGTGCCAGCAGTTTAGGGGACAGTAATTCACCCCTCCACTTT. It is translated as CASSLGDSNSPLHF. Using reference TRBV28 and TRBJ1-6 for the parts outside the CDR3, the full variable domain is DVKVTQSSRYLVKRTGEKVFLECVQDMDHENMFWYRQDPGLGLRLIYFSYDVKMKEKGDIPEGYSVSREKKERFSLILESASTNQTSMYLCASSLGDSNSPLHFGNGTRLTVT.

The rearrangement joins TRBV12-5 to TRBJ2-2, with 8 bases that match TRBD2. The CDR3 has 16 residues. Germline CDR1 reads LGHNT; CDR2 reads FRNRAP. Losses at the gene ends were 4 bases for V and 5 bases for J; bases not matched to a gene: 9. The chain's CDR3 is CASGSPRGGGTGELFF. The CDR3 region has the DNA TGTGCTAGTGGTTCACCCCGGGGGGGAGGTACCGGGGAGCTGTTTTTT. The full variable domain, its missing parts supplied by reference TRBV12-5 and TRBJ2-2, is DARVTQTPRHKVTEMGQEVTMRCQPILGHNTVFWYRQTMMQGLELLAYFRNRAPLDDSGMPKDRFSAEMPDATLATLKIQPSEPRDSAVYFCASGSPRGGGTGELFFGEGSRLTVL.

The V call is TRBV30, the J call TRBJ1-1; a possible D gene is TRBD1 (5 bases). Germline V lookup: CDR1 GTSNPN, CDR2 SVGIG (reference sequence). V dropped 5 bases and J dropped 0 bases, with 10 bases sitting between them. The CDR3 contains 13 residues. The CDR3 DNA sequence: TGTGCCTGGGCCCGGACAATGAACACTGAAGCTTTCTTT. Translation: CAWARTMNTEAFF.

V usage is TRBV18 and J usage is TRBJ2-7; 8 bases fit TRBD2. J gave up 2 bases and V 6 bases, and 6 bases lay outside the gene matches. Germline-derived CDR1 and CDR2 are KGHSH and LQKENI. The CDR3 loop spans 14 amino acids. The CDR3 reads CASSETSVTYEQYF. DNA of the CDR3: TGTGCCAGCTCGGAGACTAGCGTGACCTACGAGCAGTACTTC.

This clone was recorded only once. The chain is built from TRBV11-1 and TRBJ2-2, with D hard to call. CDR1 is SGHAT and CDR2 is FQDESV in the germline V gene (reference sequence). The CDR3 has 12 amino acids. V shed 5 bases and J shed 4 bases, with 5 bases lying between them. The CDR3 coding sequence is TGTGCCAGCAGCCTAAGCACCGGGGAGCTGTTTTTT. It yields the protein CASSLSTGELFF.

The chain combines TRBV6-2 or TRBV6-3 with TRBJ1-5, with D unresolved. Germline values: CDR1 MNHEY, CDR2 SVGEGT. The V end was cut by 4 bases, the J end by 6 bases, with 19 bases between. This CDR3 region has 16 residues. CDR3 in DNA: TGTGCCAGCAGTTCCCCAATCGGGGTATTAGGTCAGCCCCAGCATTTT. Amino acids: CASSSPIGVLGQPQHF.

V and J are TRBV2 and TRBJ2-2, with D unclear. Trimming pared 2 bases from V and 7 bases from J, leaving 14 bases between. The CDR3 loop spans 15 amino acids. Germline CDR1 reads SNHLY; CDR2 reads FYNNEI. CDR3 DNA: TGTGCCAGCAGTGAACAGCTGGGCCGGAACGGGGAGCTGTTTTTT. Protein sequence: CASSEQLGRNGELFF.

The V call is TRBV7-6, the J call TRBJ2-1; tentatively, D is TRBD2 (5 bases). The V gene's germline CDR1 is SGHVS and CDR2 FNYEAQ. The CDR3 spans 15 residues. The V and J ends lost 1 base and 9 bases respectively, with 16 bases between them. The CDR3, as DNA: TGTGCCAGCAGCTTAGGGGAGTTGTGGGGTACTGAGCAGTTCTTC. This translates into CASSLGELWGTEQFF.